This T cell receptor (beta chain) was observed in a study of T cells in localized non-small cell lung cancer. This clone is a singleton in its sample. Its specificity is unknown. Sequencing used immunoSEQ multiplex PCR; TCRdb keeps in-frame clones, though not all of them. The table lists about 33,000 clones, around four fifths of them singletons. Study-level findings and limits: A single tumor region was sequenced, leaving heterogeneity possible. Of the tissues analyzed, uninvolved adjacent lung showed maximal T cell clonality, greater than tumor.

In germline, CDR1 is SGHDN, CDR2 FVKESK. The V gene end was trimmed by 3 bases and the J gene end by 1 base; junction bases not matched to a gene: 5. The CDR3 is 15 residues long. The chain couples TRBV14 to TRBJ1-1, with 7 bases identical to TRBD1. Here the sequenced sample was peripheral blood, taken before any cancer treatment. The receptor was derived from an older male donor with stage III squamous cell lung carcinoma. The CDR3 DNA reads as TGTGCCAGCAGCCAGTTGACAGGGTCGAACACTGAAGCTTTCTTT. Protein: CASSQLTGSNTEAFF.